The clone carrying this T cell receptor (beta chain) has just a few counts. TCR beta CDR3 region amplification was performed from RNA transcripts. First-round RT-PCR of the TCR CDR3 relied on the HTBI primer set. TCRdb reprocessed the multiplex PCR reads via MiXCR and lists one record per CDR3 protein. The profile shows around 350,000 distinct CDR3 sequences, 17% of them singletons. The CDR3 contains 12 residues. Trimming took off 5 bases at V and 10 bases at J, with 13 bases between the two ends. Germline CDR1 reads MGHRA; CDR2 reads YSYEKL. These data belong to a study of T cells in Graves' hyperthyroidism and ophthalmopathy.

The V call is TRBV4-1, the J call TRBJ2-3, with a possible D match to TRBD2 (6 bases). This sequence originates from a woman aged 30 to 39 with Graves' hyperthyroidism that later progressed to Graves' ophthalmopathy. Sequencing was done on a sample of blood. The CDR3 DNA reads as TGCGCCAGCAGCTCTGCCGGGACTCCGCAGTATTTT. It codes for CASSSAGTPQYF.